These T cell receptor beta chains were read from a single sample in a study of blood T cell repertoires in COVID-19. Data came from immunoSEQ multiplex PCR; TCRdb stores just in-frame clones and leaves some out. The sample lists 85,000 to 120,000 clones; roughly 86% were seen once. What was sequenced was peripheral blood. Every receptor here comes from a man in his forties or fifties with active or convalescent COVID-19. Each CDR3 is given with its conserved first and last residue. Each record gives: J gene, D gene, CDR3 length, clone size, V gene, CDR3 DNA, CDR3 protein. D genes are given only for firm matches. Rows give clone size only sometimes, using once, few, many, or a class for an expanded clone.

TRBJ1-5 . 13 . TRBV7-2 TGTGCCAGCAGCTCGACTAGGTTTCAGCCCCAGCATTTT CASSSTRFQPQHF
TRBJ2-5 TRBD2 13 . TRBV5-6 TGTGCCAGCAGCTACCAGGGAGGGGAGACCCAGTACTTC CASSYQGGETQYF
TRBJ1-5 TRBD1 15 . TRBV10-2 TGCGCCAGCAGTGTCGTACAGGGGAGCAATCAGCCCCAGCATTTT CASSVVQGSNQPQHF
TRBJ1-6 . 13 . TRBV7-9 TGTGCCAGCAGCTCTGAGACAAATTCACCCCTCCACTTT CASSSETNSPLHF
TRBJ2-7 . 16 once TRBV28 TGTGCCACCCTCACGTCCAGGACTGTCAGCTCCTACGAGCAGTACTTC CATLTSRTVSSYEQYF
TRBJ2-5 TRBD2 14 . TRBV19 TGTGCCAGTAGCCCGGGGGGGATCCAAGAGACCCAGTACTTC CASSPGGIQETQYF
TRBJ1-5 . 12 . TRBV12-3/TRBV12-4 TGTGCCAGCCACACTAGCAATCAGCCCCAGCATTTT CASHTSNQPQHF
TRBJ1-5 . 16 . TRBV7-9 TGTGCCAGCAGCCCGGCAGGGGATAGCTTTACCCAGCCCCAGCATTTT CASSPAGDSFTQPQHF
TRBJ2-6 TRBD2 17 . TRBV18 TGTGCCAGCTCACAACGGGAGGGCCCATCTGGGGCCAACGTCCTGACTTTC CASSQREGPSGANVLTF
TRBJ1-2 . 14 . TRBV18 TGTGCCAGCTCCTCGACAAAAGCTAACTATGGCTACACCTTC CASSSTKANYGYTF
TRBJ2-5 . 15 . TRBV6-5 TGTGCCAGCAGCCCAAATCAGGGGAGGGAAGAGACCCAGTACTTC CASSPNQGREETQYF
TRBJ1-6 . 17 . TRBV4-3 TGCGCCAGCAGCCAAGACGACATCAGGGCCCATAATTCACCCCTCCACTTT CASSQDDIRAHNSPLHF
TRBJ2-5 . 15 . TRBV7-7 TGTGCCAGCAGCTTAACAGGGATTTTGGGGGAGACCCAGTACTTC CASSLTGILGETQYF
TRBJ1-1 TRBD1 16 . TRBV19 TGTGCCAGTAGCCTACGGACAGGGTGGGTAGACACTGAAGCTTTCTTT CASSLRTGWVDTEAFF
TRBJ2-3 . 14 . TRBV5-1 TGCGCCAGCAGGGTGGCCCCCGGCACAGATACGCAGTATTTT CASRVAPGTDTQYF
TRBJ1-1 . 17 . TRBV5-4 TGTGCCAGCAGCTTGTTAGTCGGGGTTTCTGTGGACACTGAAGCTTTCTTT CASSLLVGVSVDTEAFF
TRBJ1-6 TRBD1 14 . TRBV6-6 TGTGCCAGCAACTTCCGGGACAGGGGTTCACCCCTCCACTTT CASNFRDRGSPLHF
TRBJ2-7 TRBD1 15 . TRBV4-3 TGCGCCAGCAGCCAGATCCCGGGACAGGGGTACGAGCAGTACTTC CASSQIPGQGYEQYF
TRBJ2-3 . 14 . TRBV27 TGTGCCAGCAGTTTAAGGCTAGCCACAGATACGCAGTATTTT CASSLRLATDTQYF
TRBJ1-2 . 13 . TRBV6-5 TGTGCCAGCTTAAGAGAGGGAAACTATGGCTACACCTTC CASLREGNYGYTF
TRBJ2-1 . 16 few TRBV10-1 TGCGCCAGCAGTGAGTCTGGGGCCAGGACCTACAATGAGCAGTTCTTC CASSESGARTYNEQFF
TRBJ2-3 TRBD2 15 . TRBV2 TGTGCCAGCAGGCTACTAGCGGGGAGCACAGATACGCAGTATTTT CASRLLAGSTDTQYF
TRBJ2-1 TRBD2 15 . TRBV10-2 TGCGCCAGCAGTGAGGGACTAGCGGGGGGGCCTGAGCAGTTCTTC CASSEGLAGGPEQFF
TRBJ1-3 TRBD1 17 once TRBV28 TGTGCCAGCAGTCCTCCCGACAGGGCAATCTCTGGAAACACCATATATTTT CASSPPDRAISGNTIYF
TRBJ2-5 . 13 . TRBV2 TGTGCCAGCGGGGCAGGGAAACAAGAGACCCAGTACTTC CASGAGKQETQYF
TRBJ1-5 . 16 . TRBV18 TGTGCCAGCTCACCCGATCAGGGGCCGCCTAATCAGCCCCAGCATTTT CASSPDQGPPNQPQHF
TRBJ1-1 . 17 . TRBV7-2 TGTGCCAGCAGCCCTCAAGTCGGAACAGGCTTTGGAACTGAAGCTTTCTTT CASSPQVGTGFGTEAFF
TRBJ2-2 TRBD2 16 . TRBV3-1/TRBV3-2 TGTGCCAGCAGCCAAGTTTTTAGCGGGGGGGCCGGGGAGCTGTTTTTT CASSQVFSGGAGELFF
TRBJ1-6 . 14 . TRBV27 TGTGCCAGCAGTCAACCCCCACTTAATTCACCCCTCCACTTT CASSQPPLNSPLHF
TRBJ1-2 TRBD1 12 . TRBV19 TGTGCCAGTAGGGCGACAGGGGGCGGCTACACCTTC CASRATGGGYTF
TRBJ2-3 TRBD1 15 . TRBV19 TGTGCCAGTAGTATAGGGACAGGACACACAGATACGCAGTATTTT CASSIGTGHTDTQYF
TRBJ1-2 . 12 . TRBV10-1 TGCGCCAGCAGTCAAGACAGGAGTGGCTACACCTTC CASSQDRSGYTF
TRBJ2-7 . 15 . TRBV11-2 TGTGCCAGCAGCTTTAAGACTGAATCACACTACGAGCAGTACTTC CASSFKTESHYEQYF
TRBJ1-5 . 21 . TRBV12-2 TGTGCAAGTCGCTTAGCTAGCCCCCGGGACAGGGGAATCCATGGCAATCAGCCCCAGCATTTT CASRLASPRDRGIHGNQPQHF
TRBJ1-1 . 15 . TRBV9 TGTGCCAGCAGCCCAAGGGGGGGTGGTGAGGCTGAAGCTTTCTTT CASSPRGGGEAEAFF
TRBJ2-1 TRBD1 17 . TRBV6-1 TGTGCCAGCAGTGGCAGGTCAGGGGGCAATTGGTACAATGAGCAGTTCTTC CASSGRSGGNWYNEQFF
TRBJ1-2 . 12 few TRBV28 TGTGCCGGTGGGGGGGGCGACTATGGCTACACCTTC CAGGGGDYGYTF
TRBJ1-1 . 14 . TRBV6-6 TGTGCCAGCAGTTCCGACAGCACGAACACTGAAGCTTTCTTT CASSSDSTNTEAFF
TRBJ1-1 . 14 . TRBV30 TGTGCCTGGGACCCCGGGTCTCAGAACACTGAAGCTTTCTTT CAWDPGSQNTEAFF
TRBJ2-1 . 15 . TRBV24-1 TGTGCCACCAGTGATTCAAGTAGGGGGGGCAATGAGCAGTTCTTC CATSDSSRGGNEQFF
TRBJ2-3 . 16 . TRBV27 TGTGCCAGCAGTTTTAACTCCCCTAGAGACGGAGATACGCAGTATTTT CASSFNSPRDGDTQYF
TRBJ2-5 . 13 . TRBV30 TGTGCCTGGAGTGGACAGACGCAAGAGACCCAGTACTTC CAWSGQTQETQYF
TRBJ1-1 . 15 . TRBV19 TGTGCCAGTAGTATTAAGCAGGGAGGGGACACTGAAGCTTTCTTT CASSIKQGGDTEAFF